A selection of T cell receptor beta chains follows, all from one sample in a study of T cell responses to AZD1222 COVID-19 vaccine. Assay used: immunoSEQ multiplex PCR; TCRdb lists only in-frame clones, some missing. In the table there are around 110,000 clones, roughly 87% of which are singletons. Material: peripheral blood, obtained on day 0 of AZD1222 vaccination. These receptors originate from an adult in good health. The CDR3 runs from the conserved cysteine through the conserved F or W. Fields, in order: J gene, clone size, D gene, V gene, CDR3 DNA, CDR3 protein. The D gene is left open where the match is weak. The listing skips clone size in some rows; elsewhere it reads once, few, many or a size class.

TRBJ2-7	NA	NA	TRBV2	TGTGCCAGCAGTTATAGCTGGGAGCAGTACTTC	CASSYSWEQYF
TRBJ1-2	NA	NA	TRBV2	TGTGCCAGCCGCGCGCGGGAAGGGGGCTATGGCTACACCTTC	CASRAREGGYGYTF
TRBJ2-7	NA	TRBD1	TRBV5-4	TGTGCCAGCAGTCAGGGGGCACCTCCGACCTACGAGCAGTACTTC	CASSQGAPPTYEQYF
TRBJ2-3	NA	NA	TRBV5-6	TGTGCCAGCAGCTTGGGTTTGGGTAGCACAGATACGCAGTATTTT	CASSLGLGSTDTQYF
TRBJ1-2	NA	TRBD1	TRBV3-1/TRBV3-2	TGTGCCAGCAGCCAAGGAGGGGCAGGGGGTCAGGTCGACTATGGCTACACCTTC	CASSQGGAGGQVDYGYTF
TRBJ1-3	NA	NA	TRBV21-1	TGTGCCAGCAGCAAAGGGGGGGGCTCTGGAAACACCATATATTTT	CASSKGGGSGNTIYF
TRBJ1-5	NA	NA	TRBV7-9	TGTGCCAGCAGCCGATGGGGTCAGCCCCAGCATTTT	CASSRWGQPQHF
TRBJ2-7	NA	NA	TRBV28	TGTGCCAGCAGACTAAATCGACTGGGGGCCACCCCCGGATTTACTTACGACCTTCCCTACGAGCAGTACTTC	CASRLNRLGATPGFTYDLPYEQYF
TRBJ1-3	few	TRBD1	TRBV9	TGTGCCAGCAGCCCCAGGGGGCGCGTTTCCGGAAACACCATATATTTT	CASSPRGRVSGNTIYF
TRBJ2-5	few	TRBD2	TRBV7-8	TGTGCCAGCAGCGGGGCGACTAGCGGGGTTCGGGGAGAGACCCAGTACTTC	CASSGATSGVRGETQYF
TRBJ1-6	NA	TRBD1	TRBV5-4	TGTGCCAGCAGCTCTTCGGGACAGGGGGCCTCACCCCTCCACTTT	CASSSSGQGASPLHF
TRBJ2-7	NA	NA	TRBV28	TGTGCCAGCGGCCCGGACTCTAACTTCTACGAGCAGTACTTC	CASGPDSNFYEQYF
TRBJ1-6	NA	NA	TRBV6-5	TGTGCCAGCAGTTACTCGGCAGGGGTAGGTTCACCCCTCCACTTT	CASSYSAGVGSPLHF
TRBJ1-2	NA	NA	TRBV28	TGTGCCAGCAGTTCCCCCGGACAGCTATATGGCTACACCTTC	CASSSPGQLYGYTF
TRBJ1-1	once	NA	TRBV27	TGTGCCAGCACCCACGGGATTAACACTGAAGCTTTCTTT	CASTHGINTEAFF
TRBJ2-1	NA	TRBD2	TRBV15	TGTGCCACCAGCAGAGGGGGCCTAGCGGGAGGGCCTTACAATGAGCAGTTCTTC	CATSRGGLAGGPYNEQFF
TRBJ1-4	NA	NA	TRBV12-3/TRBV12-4	TGTGCCAGCAGTGGACACCTTGAAAAACTGTTTTTT	CASSGHLEKLFF
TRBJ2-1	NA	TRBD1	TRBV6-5	TGTGCCAGCCTCCCCGACAGGGGGTCGTGGGAGCAGTTCTTC	CASLPDRGSWEQFF
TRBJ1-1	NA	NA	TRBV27	TGTGCCAGCAGTCTCCTGGACAGGAACACTGAAGCTTTCTTT	CASSLLDRNTEAFF
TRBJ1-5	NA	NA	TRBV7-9	TGTGCCAGCCAGCCCGGGACCAACTTAAATCAGCCCCAGCATTTT	CASQPGTNLNQPQHF
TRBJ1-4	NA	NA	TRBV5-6	TGTGCCAGCAGCGCCGAGGGAAGGGGAAGTGAAAAACTGTTTTTT	CASSAEGRGSEKLFF
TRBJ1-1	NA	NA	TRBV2	TGTGCCAGCAGTGAATGGTCCCCGAAGGAAACTTTCTTT	CASSEWSPKETFF